The clone carrying this T cell receptor beta chain was picked up a small number of times. The CDR3 totals 14 residues. V lost 5 bases, J lost 0 bases, and 12 bases lay in between. The germline CDR1 and CDR2 sequences are DFQATT and SNEGSKA (reference sequence). In TCRdb, the RT-PCR reads were re-called with MiXCR into one record per CDR3 protein. The sample consists of about 150,000 distinct CDR3 sequences, about 24% of them appearing once. This sample is part of a study of patients and donors after allogeneic stem cell transplantation. Sequencing was carried out using blood, either unsorted or a sorted T cell fraction (not recorded which). The chain employs TRBV20-1 and TRBJ2-3, with a tentative D call TRBD1 (6 bases). This clonotype was obtained from a human donor who was either an allogeneic HSCT recipient or a stem cell or donor lymphocyte infusion donor (not recorded which). It is not recorded whose cells these are; they may come from a transplant donor. CDR3 sequence reads: CSARTAKSTDTQYF. CDR3 sequence (DNA): TGCAGTGCTCGGACAGCGAAAAGCACAGATACGCAGTATTTT.